Reported below is one T cell receptor (beta chain). The record originates from a study of blood T cell repertoires in COVID-19. Study at large: Nucleic acid was either cDNA or gDNA, and it came from T cells, B-cell-depleted T cells, or PBMCs.

Method: immunoSEQ multiplex PCR; TCRdb's copy keeps in-frame clones and lacks some. Of 150,000 to 200,000 clones listed, approximately 91% are singletons. This TCR came from a man aged 35 to 55 with acute or convalescent COVID-19. Sequenced: peripheral blood.

The CDR3 DNA follows: TGTGCCAGCAGCCCACTGGGCCGGGACTGGACCCAAGAGACCCAGTACTTC. The encoded protein is CASSPLGRDWTQETQYF. The gene calls are TRBV4-2 and TRBJ2-5; possibly TRBD2 for D (6 bases). Trimming removed 4 bases from V and 1 base from J, with 19 bases in between. Per the germline V gene, CDR1 is LGHNA and CDR2 is YNFKEQ. This CDR3 region has 17 residues.